The 16 T cell receptor beta chains listed next were all sequenced from one sample in a study of cytomegalovirus exposure and HLA in healthy donors. 60 Vbeta and 13 Jbeta primers were used in PCR. Assay used: immunoSEQ multiplex PCR; TCRdb lists only in-frame clones, some missing. The sample yields approximately 140,000 clones, about 71% seen once. Sequenced: PBMCs. Every receptor here comes from a woman aged 55 to 70 in good health and CMV-seropositive.

This clone has more than one count but fewer than ten. This chain connects TRBV5-1 to TRBJ2-7; no clear D gene. The CDR3 covers 15 residues. Germline values: CDR1 SGHRS, CDR2 YFSETQ. V was pared by 7 bases and J by 2 bases, with 19 bases between. This chain's CDR3 is CASSVAASFTYEQYF. For the CDR3, the DNA is TGCGCCAGCTCCGTGGCGGCCTCCTTTACCTACGAGCAGTACTTC.

This clone was seen just once. The gene calls are TRBV4-1 and TRBJ2-3; tentative D call: TRBD1 (5 bases). The V gene lost 0 bases and the J gene lost 2 bases, with 12 bases spanning the gap. Germline CDR1 is MGHRA and CDR2 is YSYEKL. The CDR3 is made up of 16 amino acids. The CDR3 coding sequence is TGCGCCAGCAGCCAAGAGCAGGGAAGGGCCACAGATACGCAGTATTTT. Translation gives CASSQEQGRATDTQYF.

This chain uses TRBV5-1 with TRBJ1-6, with 10 bases fitting TRBD1. Germline lookup yields CDR1 SGHRS and CDR2 YFSETQ. The CDR3 covers 16 residues. Trimming removed 0 bases from V and 8 bases from J; junction bases left unmatched: 5. The CDR3 bases are TGCGCCAGCAGCTTGGCCGGACAGGGGGGGGATTCACCCCTCCACTTT. It translates to CASSLAGQGGDSPLHF.

In regard to this clone: The junction and the germline gene differ at one end; a read error may be behind it. The chain links TRBV5-1 to TRBJ1-6; 7 bases agree with TRBD1. The CDR3 covers 18 residues. CDR1 is SGHRS and CDR2 is YFSETQ in the germline V gene. CDR3 residues: CASGLGQGGSSYNSPLHF. The DNA for the CDR3 is TGCGCCAGCGGCTTGGGGCAGGGGGGAAGCTCCTATAATTCACCCCTCCACTTT.

The V gene is TRBV29-1, the J gene TRBJ2-3; D may be TRBD1 (5 bases). CDR1 and CDR2 (germline): SQVTM, ANQGSEA. V lost 4 bases to trimming and J lost 6 bases, with 11 bases between them. This CDR3 has 12 residues. The CDR3 sequence is CSVVTEEDTQYF. The CDR3 DNA sequence: TGCAGCGTTGTGACAGAAGAGGATACGCAGTATTTT.

V gene TRBV6-6 combines with J gene TRBJ2-7; D unclear. V lost 5 bases, J lost 4 bases, and 15 bases lay in between. CDR1 is MNHNY and CDR2 is SVGAGI in the germline V gene (reference sequence). The CDR3 totals 14 residues. The CDR3 is CASSHRDRHYEQYF. The DNA of the CDR3 is TGTGCCAGCAGTCATCGAGATCGACATTACGAGCAGTACTTC.

This clone was counted a single time. V is TRBV7-3 and J is TRBJ1-1; D ambiguous. From germline, CDR1 is SGHTA and CDR2 FQGTGA. V was cut by 8 bases and J by 1 base, with 14 bases left in between. CDR3 size: 14 residues. For the CDR3, the DNA is TGTGCCAGCTCCCCAGGACTTTCGAACACTGAAGCTTTCTTT. Encoded protein: CASSPGLSNTEAFF.

This rearrangement joins TRBV5-3 to TRBJ1-1, with TRBD1 matching 7 bases. TRBV5-3 is reported as an ORF; its role is uncertain. V dropped 4 bases and J dropped 4; count of bases not matched to a gene: 7. This CDR3 spans 14 amino acids. The CDR3 DNA follows: TGTGCCAGAAGCGGCACAGGGGAGCGCACTGAAGCTTTCTTT. Its translation is CARSGTGERTEAFF.

The CDR3 reads CASSSPETQYF. For the CDR3, the DNA is TGCGCCAGCAGCTCTCCGGAGACCCAGTACTTC. V and J are TRBV5-1 and TRBJ2-5, with no clear D. The V gene lost 3 bases and the J gene lost 5 bases, with 5 bases spanning the gap. There are 11 residues in the CDR3. Per germline, CDR1 SGHRS and CDR2 YFSETQ.

The chain links TRBV4-1 to TRBJ2-7; 7 nucleotides align to TRBD2. V lost 1 base to trimming and J lost 2 bases; unmatched junction nucleotides: 8. CDR3 length: 16 residues. Germline CDR1 and CDR2: MGHRA and YSYEKL. CDR3 DNA: TGCGCCAGCAGCCAAGGCGCCGGGGGAGGGGCCTACGAGCAGTACTTC. It encodes CASSQGAGGGAYEQYF.

The V and J genes are TRBV6-1 and TRBJ1-2, with 9 nucleotides matching TRBD1. The V gene end was trimmed by 10 bases and the J gene end by 5 bases; junction bases not matched to a gene: 8. Germline V gene sequence: CDR1 MNHNS, CDR2 SASEGT. The CDR3 sequence is 13 residues long. CDR3 DNA: TGTGCCACCGGACAGGGGCATTGGTATGGCTACACCTTC. It encodes CATGQGHWYGYTF.

The chain has TRBV5-1 and TRBJ1-1, with 9 nucleotides matching TRBD1. V trimming: 7 bases; J trimming: 2 bases; junction bases outside the gene matches: 3. CDR1 is SGHRS and CDR2 is YFSETQ in the germline V gene. CDR3 size: 13 residues. In DNA form, the CDR3 reads TGCGCCAGCCGACAGGGGGTCAACACTGAAGCTTTCTTT. Protein product: CASRQGVNTEAFF. Full variable domain (outside the CDR3, taken from reference TRBV5-1 and TRBJ1-1): KAGVTQTPRYLIKTRGQQVTLSCSPISGHRSVSWYQQTPGQGLQFLFEYFSETQRNKGNFPGRFSGRQFSNSRSEMNVSTLELGDSALYLCASRQGVNTEAFFGQGTRLTVV.

The gene calls are TRBV5-5 and TRBJ1-1; 10 positions agree with TRBD1. This CDR3 is 16 amino acids long. Trimming at V came to 4 bases and at J to 2 bases, leaving 8 bases not matched to a gene. CDR1 and CDR2 from the germline V gene are SGHKS and YYEKEE (reference sequence). The CDR3, as DNA: TGTGCCAGCAGCCAGGGACAGGGGATAGGAAACACTGAAGCTTTCTTT. Encoded protein: CASSQGQGIGNTEAFF.

The V call is TRBV5-4, the J call TRBJ1-4; the match to TRBD1 covers 7 bases. The V and J ends lost 4 bases and 7 bases, in that order; junction bases with no gene match: 10. The CDR3 has 15 residues. Germline V gene data show CDR1 as SGHNT and CDR2 as YYREEE (reference sequence). The CDR3 region has the DNA TGTGCCAGCAGCGACCGACAGGGCAGGGCTGAAAAACTGTTTTTT. It specifies CASSDRQGRAEKLFF.

V usage is TRBV19 and J usage is TRBJ1-1; perhaps TRBD1 as D (5 bases). The germline gives CDR1 LNHDA, CDR2 SQIVND (reference sequence). Trimming stripped 4 bases from V and 10 bases from J, with 19 bases between. The CDR3 spans 14 residues. The CDR3 bases are TGTGCCAGTAGTAGGGACCGACGGGAGTTTGGAGCTTTCTTT. It is translated as CASSRDRREFGAFF. Supplemented by reference TRBV19 and TRBJ1-1, the full variable domain reads DGGITQSPKYLFRKEGQNVTLSCEQNLNHDAMYWYRQDPGQGLRLIYYSQIVNDFQKGDIAEGYSVSREKKESFPLTVTSAQKNPTAFYLCASSRDRREFGAFFGQGTRLTVV.

The chain carries TRBV10-1 and TRBJ2-3; D unclear. The germline gives CDR1 WNHNN, CDR2 SYGVQD (reference sequence). The CDR3 loop spans 13 amino acids. The V end was cut by 6 bases, the J end by 3 bases, with 10 bases between. CDR3 residues: CASSPTQTDTQYF. In DNA, the CDR3 is TGCGCCAGCAGCCCGACTCAGACAGATACGCAGTATTTT.